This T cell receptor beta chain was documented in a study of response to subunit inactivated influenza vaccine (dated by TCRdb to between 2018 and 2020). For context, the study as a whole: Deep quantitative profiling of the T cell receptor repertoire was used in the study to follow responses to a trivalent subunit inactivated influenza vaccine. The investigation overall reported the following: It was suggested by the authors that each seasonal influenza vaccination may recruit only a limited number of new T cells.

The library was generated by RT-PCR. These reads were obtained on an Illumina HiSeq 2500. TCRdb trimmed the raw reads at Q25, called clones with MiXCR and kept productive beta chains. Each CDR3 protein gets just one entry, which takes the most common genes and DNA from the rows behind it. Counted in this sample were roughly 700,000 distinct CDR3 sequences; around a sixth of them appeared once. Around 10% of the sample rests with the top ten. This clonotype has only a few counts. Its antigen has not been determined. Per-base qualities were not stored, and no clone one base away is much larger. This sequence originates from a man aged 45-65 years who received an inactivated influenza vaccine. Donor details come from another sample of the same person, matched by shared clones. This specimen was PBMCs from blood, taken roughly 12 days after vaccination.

This receptor has the CDR3 CASSYGASGSLSYEQYF. The DNA sequence reads TGTGCCAGCAGTTACGGAGCCAGCGGGTCTCTCTCCTACGAGCAGTACTTC. The rearranged segments are TRBV6-2 or TRBV6-3 and TRBJ2-7, with a weak D call of TRBD2 (6 bases match). Sequences MNHEY (CDR1) and SVGEGT (CDR2) are obtained from the germline V gene. The CDR3, from cysteine to phenylalanine, totals 17 residues. The entry retains the CDR3 DNA only, 51 bases that are in frame from base 1. Trimming removed 2 bases from V and 0 bases from J, leaving 17 bases between the germline ends.